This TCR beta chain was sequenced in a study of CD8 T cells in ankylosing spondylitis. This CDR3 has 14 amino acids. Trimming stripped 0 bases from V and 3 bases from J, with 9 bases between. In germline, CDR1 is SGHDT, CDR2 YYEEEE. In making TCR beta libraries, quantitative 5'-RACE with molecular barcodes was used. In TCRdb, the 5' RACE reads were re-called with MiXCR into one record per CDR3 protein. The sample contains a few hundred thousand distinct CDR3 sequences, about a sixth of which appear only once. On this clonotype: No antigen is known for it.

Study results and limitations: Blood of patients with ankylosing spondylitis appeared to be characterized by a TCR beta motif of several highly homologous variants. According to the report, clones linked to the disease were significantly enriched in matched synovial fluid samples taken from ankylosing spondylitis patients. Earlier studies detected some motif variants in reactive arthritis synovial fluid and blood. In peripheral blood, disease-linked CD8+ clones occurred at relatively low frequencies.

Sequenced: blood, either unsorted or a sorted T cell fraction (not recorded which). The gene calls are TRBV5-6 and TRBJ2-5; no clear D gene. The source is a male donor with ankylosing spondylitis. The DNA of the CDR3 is TGTGCCAGCAGCTTGGTTGGACGGAAAGAGACCCAGTACTTC. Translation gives CASSLVGRKETQYF.